This T cell receptor beta chain was profiled in a study of cytomegalovirus exposure and HLA in healthy donors. Study summary: HLA-typed donors were the source of about 85 million unique TCRs held in an early data release. Study results and caveats: Later analysis associated a missense DCLRE1C variant with TCR beta V- and J-gene trimming. Later analysis placed DRB1 highest and HLA-C lowest in TCR association rates, which differed by HLA locus.

With regard to this clone: Its antigen is currently unknown.

PCR primers comprised 60 Vbeta and 13 Jbeta primers. Assay used: immunoSEQ multiplex PCR; TCRdb lists only in-frame clones, some missing. Counted here are about 130,000 clones, over 65% occurring once; the ten biggest clones make up about 1.9%. The germline gives CDR1 KGHSH, CDR2 LQKENI. The V gene lost 3 bases and the J gene lost 1 base, with 6 bases spanning the gap. The CDR3 totals 13 residues. This rearrangement joins TRBV18 to TRBJ1-1, with D uncertain. The TCR comes from a man aged 50 or older in good health and CMV-seronegative. Sequenced input: PBMCs. CDR3 DNA: TGTGCCAGCTCACCCGAGGAGAACACTGAAGCTTTCTTT. Residues: CASSPEENTEAFF.